Shown below are 21 T cell receptor beta chains from a single sample sequenced in a study of cytomegalovirus exposure and HLA in healthy donors. The PCR ran on 60 Vbeta and 13 Jbeta primers. Profiled with immunoSEQ multiplex PCR; TCRdb holds only in-frame clones, not every one. The sample contains 130,000 to 150,000 clones, over 60% of which appear only once. The sequencing sample was made of PBMCs. The receptors derive from a man aged 40-55 years in good health and CMV-seronegative.

This chain joins TRBV5-4 and TRBJ2-7; 8 bases line up with TRBD1. This CDR3 contains 14 residues. CDR1 and CDR2 (germline): SGHNT, YYREEE (reference sequence). Trimming removed 4 bases from V and 7 bases from J; junction bases left unmatched: 10. The CDR3 loop reads CASSTQTGAKEQYF. CDR3 bases: TGTGCCAGCAGCACCCAGACAGGGGCGAAGGAGCAGTACTTC.

This clone was detected once. V is TRBV5-4 and J is TRBJ1-1; D gene ambiguous. V dropped 3 bases and J dropped 1 base, with 7 bases sitting between them. Per germline, CDR1 SGHNT and CDR2 YYREEE (reference sequence). CDR3 length: 13 residues. CDR3 sequence: CASSSTPNTEAFF. The CDR3 nucleotides read TGTGCCAGCAGCTCGACACCGAACACTGAAGCTTTCTTT.

This chain joins TRBV11-2 and TRBJ1-4; D unresolved. This CDR3 has 14 residues. Trimming left V 5 bases short and J 2 bases short, with 9 bases between. Germline loops: CDR1 SGHAT, CDR2 FQNNGV. The CDR3 nucleotides read TGTGCCAGCAGCCGTCCGTATACTAATGAAAAACTGTTTTTT. Its translation is CASSRPYTNEKLFF.

J is TRBJ1-2 and V is TRBV27; TRBD1 aligns across 8 bases. V shed 0 bases, J shed 6 bases, and the junction held 6 bases outside the gene matches. This CDR3 has 15 amino acids. Per germline, CDR1 MNHEY and CDR2 SMNVEV (reference sequence). CDR3 sequence reads: CASSLSRGTGHGYTF. The CDR3 DNA sequence: TGTGCCAGCAGTTTATCGAGGGGGACAGGACATGGCTACACCTTC.

In its sample, this clone was seen a few times. This rearrangement joins TRBV5-4 to TRBJ2-5, with TRBD2 matching over 8 bases. The junction had 4 bases not matched to a gene; V was cut back by 0 bases and J by 3 bases. The CDR3 is 15 residues long. Per the germline V gene, CDR1 is SGHNT and CDR2 is YYREEE (reference sequence). The CDR3 reads CASSLVGGAEETQYF. CDR3 sequence (DNA): TGTGCCAGCAGCTTGGTCGGGGGGGCTGAAGAGACCCAGTACTTC. The full variable domain, completed using reference TRBV5-4 and TRBJ2-5, is ETGVTQSPTHLIKTRGQQVTLRCSSQSGHNTVSWYQQALGQGPQFIFQYYREEENGRGNFPPRFSGLQFPNYSSELNVNALELDDSALYLCASSLVGGAEETQYFGPGTRLLVL.

The chain recombines TRBV6-5 with TRBJ2-5, with D maybe TRBD2 (6 bases). The CDR3 contains 14 residues. Germline CDR1 reads MNHEY; CDR2 reads SVGAGI. V was cut by 4 bases and J by 9 bases, with 18 bases left in between. The CDR3 region is CASSLTGVPSPQYF. In DNA, the CDR3 is TGTGCCAGCAGTTTGACGGGGGTCCCTTCGCCCCAGTACTTC.

On this clone: Other DNA variants within this sample encode the same CDR3. The chain links TRBV6-1 to TRBJ2-5; perhaps TRBD2 as D (5 bases). This CDR3 contains 16 residues. CDR1 and CDR2 (germline): MNHNS, SASEGT. V lost 3 bases and J 5 bases, leaving 19 bases between the germline ends. The CDR3 here is CASSEDRTGFLETQYF. In DNA form, the CDR3 reads TGTGCCAGCAGTGAGGACCGGACGGGGTTTCTCGAGACCCAGTACTTC.

This chain connects TRBV6-1 to TRBJ2-1; a weak D match, TRBD1 (6 bases). Trimming removed 8 bases from V and 0 bases from J, with 14 bases in between. The CDR3 loop spans 15 amino acids. CDR1 MNHNS and CDR2 SASEGT come from the germline V gene. CDR3 DNA sequence: TGTGCCAGCGAAGGGGGTGCTAGCTCCTACAATGAGCAGTTCTTC. Translated, it gives CASEGGASSYNEQFF.

The V call is TRBV2, the J call TRBJ1-1; D unclear. CDR3 length equals 12 residues. Trimming cost V 8 bases and J 5 bases, with 12 bases left between them. CDR1 is SNHLY and CDR2 is FYNNEI in the germline V gene. The CDR3: CASFQETTEAFF. CDR3 nucleotide sequence: TGTGCCAGCTTCCAAGAGACAACTGAAGCTTTCTTT.

The chain combines TRBV28 with TRBJ2-7; D is possibly TRBD1 (7 bases). Germline assignment: CDR1 MDHEN and CDR2 SYDVKM. V shed 7 bases and J shed 0 bases, with 16 bases lying between them. There are 15 residues in the CDR3. The CDR3 DNA follows: TGTGCCAGCACTTCAGGGGGGTTAAACTCCTACGAGCAGTACTTC. It specifies CASTSGGLNSYEQYF.

The V and J genes are TRBV5-4 and TRBJ1-2; the D gene is possibly TRBD1 (6 bases). Germline CDR1 is SGHNT and CDR2 is YYREEE (reference sequence). The CDR3 is made up of 17 amino acids. Deletions cut 0 bases from V and 8 bases from J, with 23 bases between. The CDR3 sequence: CASSLGSGGAGFWGYTF. CDR3 sequence (DNA): TGTGCCAGCAGCTTGGGGAGTGGGGGCGCGGGTTTCTGGGGCTACACCTTC.

The chain combines TRBV4-1 with TRBJ2-3; the match to TRBD1 covers 8 bases. From germline, CDR1 is MGHRA and CDR2 YSYEKL. There are 16 residues in the CDR3. With V trimmed by 3 bases and J by 2 bases, 7 bases remained unmatched. CDR3 amino acids: CASSQYDRGYTDTQYF. Written as DNA, the CDR3 is TGCGCCAGCAGCCAGTACGACAGGGGATACACAGATACGCAGTATTTT.

This rearrangement joins TRBV5-1 to TRBJ2-1, with a possible D match to TRBD1 (5 bases). The germline V gene has CDR1 SGHRS and CDR2 YFSETQ. V was cut by 3 bases and J by 3 bases, with 7 bases left in between. The CDR3 sequence is 13 residues long. The CDR3 bases are TGCGCCAGCAGCTCGGACATCTACAATGAGCAGTTCTTC. It translates to CASSSDIYNEQFF.

This rearrangement joins TRBV2 to TRBJ2-5; D unclear. This CDR3 is 16 amino acids long. V was shortened by 1 base and J by 0 bases, with 12 bases between the two germline ends. CDR1 SNHLY and CDR2 FYNNEI come from the germline V gene. The chain's CDR3 is CASSEVAVKYQETQYF. In nucleotides, the CDR3 is TGTGCCAGCAGTGAAGTGGCAGTGAAGTACCAAGAGACCCAGTACTTC.

The CDR3 DNA reads as TGTGCCAGCTCTAGAAGGGGACAGGGGGTGTACGAGCAGTACTTC. Translated, it gives CASSRRGQGVYEQYF. This sequence joins TRBV18 and TRBJ2-7; 11 positions agree with TRBD1. CDR1 KGHSH and CDR2 LQKENI come from the germline V gene. This CDR3 contains 15 residues. V shed 6 bases, J shed 4 bases, and the junction held 8 bases outside the gene matches.

The chain employs TRBV27 and TRBJ2-7, with D possibly being TRBD1 (6 bases). Germline V gene sequence: CDR1 MNHEY, CDR2 SMNVEV (reference sequence). The CDR3 sequence is 13 residues long. The ends were cut back, 4 bases at V and 2 bases at J, with 9 bases in the middle. The CDR3 region is CASSYRDAYEQYF. The DNA for the CDR3 is TGTGCCAGCAGTTACAGGGATGCCTACGAGCAGTACTTC.

This clone appeared once. The CDR3 reads CASSLGQGQTYNEQFF. As DNA, the CDR3 is TGTGCCAGCAGCTTAGGTCAGGGGCAGACCTACAATGAGCAGTTCTTC. The chain has TRBV7-9 and TRBJ2-1; TRBD1 is a possible D gene (6 bases). Per germline, CDR1 SEHNR and CDR2 FQNEAQ (reference sequence). The CDR3 sequence is 16 residues long. Trimming took off 1 base at V and 2 bases at J, with 12 bases between the two ends.

The chain couples TRBV4-2 to TRBJ1-3; TRBD1 agrees at 11 bases. Trimming removed 2 bases from V and 2 bases from J; junction bases left unmatched: 2. The CDR3 spans 16 residues. CDR1 is LGHNA and CDR2 is YNFKEQ in the germline V gene. The CDR3 here is CASSQKGQGAGNTIYF. The CDR3 nucleotides read TGTGCCAGCAGCCAAAAGGGACAGGGGGCTGGAAACACCATATATTTT.

The chain employs TRBV6-5 and TRBJ1-1, with D possibly matching TRBD1 (6 bases). The CDR3 spans 14 residues. Looked up from germline, CDR1 is MNHEY and CDR2 is SVGAGI. Trimming stripped 6 bases from V and 4 bases from J, with 15 bases between. In DNA form, the CDR3 reads TGTGCCAGCAGCCTATACAGGGCTCGCACTGAAGCTTTCTTT. Its translation is CASSLYRARTEAFF.

The chain links TRBV6-6 to TRBJ2-7; tentative D call: TRBD2 (6 bases). The V gene lost 4 bases and the J gene lost 3 bases, with 13 bases spanning the gap. The CDR3 is 14 amino acids. In germline, CDR1 is MNHNY, CDR2 SVGAGI (reference sequence). CDR3 protein: CASSSPGLRYEQYF. The CDR3 bases are TGTGCCAGCAGTTCCCCGGGACTTCGCTACGAGCAGTACTTC.

V and J are TRBV5-1 and TRBJ1-2; D is ambiguous. Trimming pared 5 bases from V and 10 bases from J, leaving 21 bases between. The CDR3 runs to 14 residues. The germline V gene encodes CDR1 SGHRS and CDR2 YFSETQ. CDR3 nucleotide sequence: TGCGCCAGCAGTGCGGAGGTCTGGGTTAAGGCCTACACCTTC. Amino acids: CASSAEVWVKAYTF.